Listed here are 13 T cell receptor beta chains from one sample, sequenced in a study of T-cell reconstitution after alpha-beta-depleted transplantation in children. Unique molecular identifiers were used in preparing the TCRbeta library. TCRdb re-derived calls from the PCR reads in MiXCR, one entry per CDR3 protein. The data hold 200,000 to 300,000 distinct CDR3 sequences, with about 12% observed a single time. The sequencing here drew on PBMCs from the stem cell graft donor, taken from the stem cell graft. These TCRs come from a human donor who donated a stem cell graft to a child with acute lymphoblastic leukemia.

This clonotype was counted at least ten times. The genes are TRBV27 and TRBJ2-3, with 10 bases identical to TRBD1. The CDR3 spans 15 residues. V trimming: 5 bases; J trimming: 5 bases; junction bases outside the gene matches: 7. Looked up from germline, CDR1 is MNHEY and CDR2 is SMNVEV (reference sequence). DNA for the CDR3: TGTGCCAGCAGTCCACCGGGACAGGGGTTAGATACGCAGTATTTT. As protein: CASSPPGQGLDTQYF.

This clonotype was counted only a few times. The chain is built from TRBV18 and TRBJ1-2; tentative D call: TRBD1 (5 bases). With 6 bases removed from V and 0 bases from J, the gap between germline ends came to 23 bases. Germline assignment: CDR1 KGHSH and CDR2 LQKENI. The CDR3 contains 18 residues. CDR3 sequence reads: CASSLDGGVILANYGYTF. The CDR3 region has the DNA TGTGCCAGCTCCCTCGACGGAGGGGTGATCCTAGCTAACTATGGCTACACCTTC.

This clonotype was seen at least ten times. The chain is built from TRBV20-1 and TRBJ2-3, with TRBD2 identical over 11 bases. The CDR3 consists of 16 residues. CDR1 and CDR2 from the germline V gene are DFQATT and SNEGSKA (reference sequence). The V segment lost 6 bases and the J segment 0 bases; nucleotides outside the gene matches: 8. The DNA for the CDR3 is TGCAGTGCCGCGACTAGCGGGATCACTAGCACAGATACGCAGTATTTT. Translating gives CSAATSGITSTDTQYF.

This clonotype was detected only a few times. The CDR3, as DNA: TGCAGTGCTAGACCTGGACTGCCACCCCTCCACTTT. It translates to CSARPGLPPLHF. This chain joins TRBV20-1 and TRBJ1-6; D gene unclear. This CDR3 contains 12 residues. Germline values: CDR1 DFQATT, CDR2 SNEGSKA (reference sequence). V was cut by 2 bases and J by 11 bases, with 10 bases left in between.

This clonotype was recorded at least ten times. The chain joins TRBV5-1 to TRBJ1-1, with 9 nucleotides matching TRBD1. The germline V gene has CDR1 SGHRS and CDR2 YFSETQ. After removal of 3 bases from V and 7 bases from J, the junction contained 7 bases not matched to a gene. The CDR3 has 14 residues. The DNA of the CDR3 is TGCGCCAGCAGCTCCGGGACAGGGCGAGGTGAAGCTTTCTTT. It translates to CASSSGTGRGEAFF.

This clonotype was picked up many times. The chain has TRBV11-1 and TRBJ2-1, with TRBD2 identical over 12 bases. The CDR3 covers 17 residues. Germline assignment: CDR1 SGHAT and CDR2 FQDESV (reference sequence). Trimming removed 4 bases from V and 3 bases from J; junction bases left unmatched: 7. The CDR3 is CASSSRLAGEGYNEQFF. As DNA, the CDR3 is TGTGCCAGCAGCTCGCGACTAGCGGGAGAGGGCTACAATGAGCAGTTCTTC.

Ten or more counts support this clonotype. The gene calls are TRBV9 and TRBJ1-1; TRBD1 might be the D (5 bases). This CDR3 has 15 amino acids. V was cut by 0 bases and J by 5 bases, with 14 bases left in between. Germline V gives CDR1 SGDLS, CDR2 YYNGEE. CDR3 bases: TGTGCCAGCAGCGTAGGGAGGACGGGGGGAACTGAAGCTTTCTTT. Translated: CASSVGRTGGTEAFF.

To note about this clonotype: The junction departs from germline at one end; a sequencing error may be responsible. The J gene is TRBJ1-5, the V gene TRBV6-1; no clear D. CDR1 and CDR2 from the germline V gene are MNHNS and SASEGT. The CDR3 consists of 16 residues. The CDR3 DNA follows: TGTGCCAGCAGTGGCCCCGGGAGCGCTAGCATTCAGCCCCAGCATTTT. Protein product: CASSGPGSASIQPQHF.

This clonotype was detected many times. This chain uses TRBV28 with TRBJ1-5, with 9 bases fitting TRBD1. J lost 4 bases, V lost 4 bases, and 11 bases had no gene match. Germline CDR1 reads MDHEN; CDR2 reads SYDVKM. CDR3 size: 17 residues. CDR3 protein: CASSSFTAGTGNQPQHF. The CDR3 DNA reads TGTGCCAGCAGTTCCTTCACTGCCGGGACAGGGAATCAGCCCCAGCATTTT.

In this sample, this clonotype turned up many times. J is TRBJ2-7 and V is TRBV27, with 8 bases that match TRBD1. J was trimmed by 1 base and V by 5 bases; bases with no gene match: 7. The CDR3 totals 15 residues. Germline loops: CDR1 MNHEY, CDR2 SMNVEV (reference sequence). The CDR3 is CASSLRGQVSYEQYF. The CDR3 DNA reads TGTGCCAGCAGTCTCCGGGGACAGGTTTCCTACGAGCAGTACTTC.

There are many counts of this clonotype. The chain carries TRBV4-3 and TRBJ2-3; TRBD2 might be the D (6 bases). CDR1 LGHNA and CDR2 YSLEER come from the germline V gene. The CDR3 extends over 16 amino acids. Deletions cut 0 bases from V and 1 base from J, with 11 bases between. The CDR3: CASSQDGGARTDTQYF. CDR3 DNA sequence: TGCGCCAGCAGCCAAGATGGCGGGGCCCGCACAGATACGCAGTATTTT.

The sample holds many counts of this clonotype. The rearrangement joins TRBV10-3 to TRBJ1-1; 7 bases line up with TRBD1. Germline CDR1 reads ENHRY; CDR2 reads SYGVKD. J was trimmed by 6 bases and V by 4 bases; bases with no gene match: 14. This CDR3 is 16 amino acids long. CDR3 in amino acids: CAISGDSLSLRAEAFF. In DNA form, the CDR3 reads TGTGCCATCAGTGGGGACAGCCTTAGTCTAAGAGCTGAAGCTTTCTTT.

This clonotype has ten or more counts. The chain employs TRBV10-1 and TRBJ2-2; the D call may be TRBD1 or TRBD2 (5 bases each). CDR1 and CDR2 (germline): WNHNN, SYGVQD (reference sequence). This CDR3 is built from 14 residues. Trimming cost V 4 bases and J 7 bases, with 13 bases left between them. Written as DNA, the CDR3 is TGCGCCAGCAGTGTGACGGGACGAAGCGGGGAGCTGTTTTTT. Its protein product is CASSVTGRSGELFF.